This T cell receptor (beta chain) was sequenced for a study of T cells after yellow fever vaccination. In the study overall: Fractions of limited cellularity were prepared by means of SMART-Seq v4 Ultra Low Input. Study outcomes and limitations: Researchers noted that a small share of clonotypes showed up in both CD4 and CD8 compartments. Subsequent to the booster, the majority of primary-vaccination clones reappeared (96% CD4, approximately 90% CD8).

V dropped 5 bases and J dropped 0 bases, with 11 bases sitting between them. Per germline, CDR1 LNHNV and CDR2 YYDKDF (reference sequence). The length of the CDR3 is 15 residues. The study made its TCR cDNA through 5'RACE template switching. That step introduced a universal primer site along with UMIs. TCRdb processed the 5' RACE reads anew with MiXCR; each CDR3 protein has one entry. Of hundreds of thousands of distinct CDR3 sequences listed, about 8.7% are singletons. This clonotype was observed a few times. Its target is unknown. This chain joins TRBV15 and TRBJ2-1; D is unclear. This sequence originates from a man between 18 and 29 years old who received the YFV17D yellow fever vaccine. The sample in question was PBMCs, obtained on the day of the first yellow fever vaccination. CDR3 loop: CATSPEESSYNEQFF. In DNA form, the CDR3 reads TGTGCCACCAGCCCGGAAGAAAGCTCCTACAATGAGCAGTTCTTC. The full variable domain, with the rest looked up from reference TRBV15 and TRBJ2-1, is DAMVIQNPRYQVTQFGKPVTLSCSQTLNHNVMYWYQQKSSQAPKLLFHYYDKDFNNEADTPDNFQSRRPNTSFCFLDIRSPGLGDTAMYLCATSPEESSYNEQFFGPGTRLTVL.